This is a list of T cell receptor beta chains from one sample in a study of beta chain features in type 1 diabetes. Data came from immunoSEQ multiplex PCR; TCRdb stores just in-frame clones and leaves some out. The data hold approximately 330,000 clones, with roughly 11% observed a single time. The sample was naive CD4+ T cells from blood. These receptors originate from a woman in her thirties in good health. CDR3s include the opening cysteine and the closing phenylalanine or tryptophan. A D gene is named only where the DNA matches it firmly. A row's size may be missing; if present it is once, few, many or a size class.

v_gene: TRBV25-1
d_gene: -
j_gene: TRBJ2-7
abundance: -
CDR3aa: CASSYPTFPYEQYF
CDR3nt: TGTGCCAGCAGTTACCCGACTTTTCCCTACGAGCAGTACTTC

v_gene: TRBV7-9
d_gene: -
j_gene: TRBJ2-2
abundance: few
CDR3aa: CASSFQGGIGELFF
CDR3nt: TGTGCCAGCAGCTTCCAGGGAGGAATCGGGGAGCTGTTTTTT

v_gene: TRBV7-2
d_gene: TRBD2
j_gene: TRBJ2-5
abundance: -
CDR3aa: CAGRLAGQETQYF
CDR3nt: TGTGCCGGACGACTAGCGGGACAAGAGACCCAGTACTTC

v_gene: TRBV2
d_gene: -
j_gene: TRBJ2-7
abundance: few
CDR3aa: CASSGYRSSYEQYF
CDR3nt: TGTGCCAGCAGTGGGTACAGGAGCTCCTACGAGCAGTACTTC

v_gene: TRBV6-5
d_gene: -
j_gene: TRBJ2-5
abundance: -
CDR3aa: CASKAHQETQYF
CDR3nt: TGTGCCAGCAAAGCACACCAAGAGACCCAGTACTTC

v_gene: TRBV7-3
d_gene: TRBD2
j_gene: TRBJ2-1
abundance: -
CDR3aa: CASSLGLVGNEQFF
CDR3nt: TGTGCCAGCAGCTTGGGACTAGTCGGCAATGAGCAGTTCTTC

v_gene: TRBV7-9
d_gene: -
j_gene: TRBJ2-5
abundance: -
CDR3aa: CASSLVGGDRKETQYF
CDR3nt: TGTGCCAGCAGCTTAGTAGGGGGGGACCGAAAAGAGACCCAGTACTTC

v_gene: TRBV15
d_gene: -
j_gene: TRBJ2-7
abundance: -
CDR3aa: CATSRGYGVSSYEQYF
CDR3nt: TGTGCCACCAGCAGAGGATACGGGGTCAGCTCCTACGAGCAGTACTTC

v_gene: TRBV4-3
d_gene: -
j_gene: TRBJ2-7
abundance: many
CDR3aa: CASSQGALYEQYF
CDR3nt: TGCGCCAGCAGCCAAGGGGCACTCTACGAGCAGTACTTC

v_gene: TRBV18
d_gene: TRBD1
j_gene: TRBJ2-5
abundance: -
CDR3aa: CASSPPGTGGEETQYF
CDR3nt: TGTGCCAGCTCACCACCCGGCACAGGGGGAGAGGAGACCCAGTACTTC

v_gene: TRBV7-8
d_gene: TRBD1
j_gene: TRBJ2-1
abundance: -
CDR3aa: CASSLVETGNLEQFF
CDR3nt: TGTGCCAGCAGCTTAGTGGAGACAGGGAACCTTGAGCAGTTCTTC

v_gene: TRBV11-2
d_gene: -
j_gene: TRBJ2-7
abundance: few
CDR3aa: CASSSQTESYEQYF
CDR3nt: TGTGCCAGCAGCTCTCAGACAGAGTCCTACGAGCAGTACTTC

v_gene: TRBV30
d_gene: -
j_gene: TRBJ1-4
abundance: few
CDR3aa: CAWSVGRGSEKLFF
CDR3nt: TGTGCCTGGAGTGTCGGCAGAGGAAGCGAAAAACTGTTTTTT

v_gene: TRBV2
d_gene: TRBD1
j_gene: TRBJ2-1
abundance: few
CDR3aa: CASRGQLSYNEQFF
CDR3nt: TGTGCCAGCAGGGGACAGTTGTCCTACAATGAGCAGTTCTTC

v_gene: TRBV28
d_gene: TRBD1
j_gene: TRBJ2-7
abundance: -
CDR3aa: CASSLDPTGTYEQYF
CDR3nt: TGTGCCAGCAGTCTCGATCCGACAGGGACCTACGAGCAGTACTTC

v_gene: TRBV7-2
d_gene: TRBD2
j_gene: TRBJ2-3
abundance: -
CDR3aa: CASSLRLAGKGDTQYF
CDR3nt: TGTGCCAGCAGCTTAAGACTAGCGGGGAAGGGAGATACGCAGTATTTT

v_gene: TRBV5-1
d_gene: TRBD1
j_gene: TRBJ2-7
abundance: few
CDR3aa: CASSLPTGAAAEQYF
CDR3nt: TGCGCCAGCAGCTTACCGACAGGGGCTGCCGCCGAGCAGTACTTC

v_gene: TRBV28
d_gene: -
j_gene: TRBJ1-1
abundance: few
CDR3aa: CASSYYRRNTEAFF
CDR3nt: TGTGCCAGCAGTTATTATAGGAGGAACACTGAAGCTTTCTTT

v_gene: TRBV5-1
d_gene: TRBD1
j_gene: TRBJ1-2
abundance: -
CDR3aa: CASSLDPGTGSYGYTF
CDR3nt: TGCGCCAGCAGCTTGGACCCCGGGACAGGGAGCTATGGCTACACCTTC

v_gene: TRBV7-6
d_gene: TRBD2
j_gene: TRBJ2-2
abundance: few
CDR3aa: CASSLDPSGTGELFF
CDR3nt: TGTGCCAGCAGCTTAGACCCTAGCGGCACCGGGGAGCTGTTTTTT

v_gene: TRBV28
d_gene: TRBD1
j_gene: TRBJ2-7
abundance: -
CDR3aa: CASRGTAYEQYF
CDR3nt: TGTGCCAGCAGAGGGACAGCCTACGAGCAGTACTTC

v_gene: TRBV5-4
d_gene: TRBD2
j_gene: TRBJ2-5
abundance: few
CDR3aa: CASSLGSGEIPETQYF
CDR3nt: TGTGCCAGCAGCTTAGGTAGCGGGGAGATCCCAGAGACCCAGTACTTC

v_gene: TRBV30
d_gene: TRBD2
j_gene: TRBJ2-1
abundance: -
CDR3aa: CAWSVSSGTRSEQFF
CDR3nt: TGTGCCTGGAGTGTATCCTCCGGGACTAGGAGTGAGCAGTTCTTC

v_gene: TRBV11-1
d_gene: -
j_gene: TRBJ2-5
abundance: -
CDR3aa: CASSSNDIGVAQYF
CDR3nt: TGTGCCAGCAGCTCGAACGATATCGGAGTGGCCCAGTACTTC

v_gene: TRBV28
d_gene: TRBD2
j_gene: TRBJ2-1
abundance: few
CDR3aa: CASSFQAGGPYNEQFF
CDR3nt: TGTGCCAGCAGTTTTCAAGCGGGAGGGCCCTACAATGAGCAGTTCTTC

v_gene: TRBV4-2
d_gene: -
j_gene: TRBJ2-7
abundance: few
CDR3aa: CASSQFAGPTYEQYF
CDR3nt: TGTGCCAGCAGCCAATTTGCGGGACCTACCTACGAGCAGTACTTC

v_gene: TRBV15
d_gene: -
j_gene: TRBJ1-2
abundance: few
CDR3aa: CATSRDAAGANYGYTF
CDR3nt: TGTGCCACCAGCAGAGATGCGGCGGGGGCTAACTATGGCTACACCTTC

v_gene: TRBV10-3
d_gene: -
j_gene: TRBJ2-5
abundance: few
CDR3aa: CAISETGRETQYF
CDR3nt: TGTGCCATCAGTGAGACAGGGCGGGAGACCCAGTACTTC

v_gene: TRBV7-2
d_gene: TRBD2
j_gene: TRBJ2-5
abundance: few
CDR3aa: CASSKRTSGSQETQYF
CDR3nt: TGTGCCAGCAGCAAGCGGACTAGCGGGAGCCAAGAGACCCAGTACTTC

v_gene: TRBV29-1
d_gene: TRBD1
j_gene: TRBJ2-5
abundance: -
CDR3aa: CSVQPDRVGETQYF
CDR3nt: TGCAGCGTCCAGCCGGACAGGGTAGGAGAGACCCAGTACTTC

v_gene: TRBV19
d_gene: -
j_gene: TRBJ2-7
abundance: -
CDR3aa: CASSIGQGGYEQYF
CDR3nt: TGTGCCAGTAGTATAGGGCAGGGAGGCTACGAGCAGTACTTC

v_gene: TRBV4-3
d_gene: TRBD1
j_gene: TRBJ1-2
abundance: -
CDR3aa: CASSQRTGGARNYGYTF
CDR3nt: TGCGCCAGCAGCCAGAGGACAGGGGGCGCAAGGAACTATGGCTACACCTTC

v_gene: TRBV7-3
d_gene: -
j_gene: TRBJ2-2
abundance: -
CDR3aa: CASSADSTTGELFF
CDR3nt: TGTGCCAGCAGCGCCGACAGTACCACCGGGGAGCTGTTTTTT

v_gene: TRBV27
d_gene: TRBD1
j_gene: TRBJ1-1
abundance: -
CDR3aa: CASSLRGRGYTEAFF
CDR3nt: TGTGCCAGCAGTTTAAGGGGCAGGGGGTACACTGAAGCTTTCTTT

v_gene: TRBV7-6
d_gene: -
j_gene: TRBJ1-1
abundance: few
CDR3aa: CASSLALVQGNTEAFF
CDR3nt: TGTGCCAGCAGCTTAGCGTTGGTGCAGGGCAATACTGAAGCTTTCTTT

v_gene: TRBV9
d_gene: -
j_gene: TRBJ2-5
abundance: -
CDR3aa: CASSVQGPPQETQYF
CDR3nt: TGTGCCAGCAGCGTACAGGGGCCCCCCCAAGAGACCCAGTACTTC

v_gene: TRBV18
d_gene: TRBD1
j_gene: TRBJ1-1
abundance: -
CDR3aa: CASSLGQGNTEAFF
CDR3nt: TGTGCCAGCTCACTGGGACAGGGAAACACTGAAGCTTTCTTT

v_gene: TRBV7-2
d_gene: TRBD1
j_gene: TRBJ1-3
abundance: -
CDR3aa: CASSLETGAGNTIYF
CDR3nt: TGTGCCAGCAGCTTAGAAACAGGGGCTGGAAACACCATATATTTT

v_gene: TRBV7-6
d_gene: -
j_gene: TRBJ2-1
abundance: few
CDR3aa: CASSLDGSPLSYNEQFF
CDR3nt: TGTGCCAGCAGCTTAGACGGGAGTCCTCTCTCCTACAATGAGCAGTTCTTC

v_gene: TRBV7-3
d_gene: -
j_gene: TRBJ1-2
abundance: -
CDR3aa: CASSSTGGYGYTF
CDR3nt: TGTGCCAGCAGCTCGACGGGGGGCTATGGCTACACCTTC

v_gene: TRBV7-2
d_gene: TRBD1
j_gene: TRBJ2-7
abundance: -
CDR3aa: CASSQDRTGGNEQYF
CDR3nt: TGTGCCAGCAGCCAAGATCGGACAGGGGGCAACGAGCAGTACTTC

v_gene: TRBV5-1
d_gene: -
j_gene: TRBJ2-1
abundance: -
CDR3aa: CASSLVPESYNEQFF
CDR3nt: TGCGCCAGCAGCTTGGTCCCAGAATCCTACAATGAGCAGTTCTTC

v_gene: TRBV29-1
d_gene: TRBD2
j_gene: TRBJ2-3
abundance: few
CDR3aa: CSHRLQAGGNTDTQYF
CDR3nt: TGCAGCCATCGACTACAAGCGGGAGGGAACACAGATACGCAGTATTTT

v_gene: TRBV9
d_gene: TRBD2
j_gene: TRBJ2-1
abundance: -
CDR3aa: CASSTTSGSYNEQFF
CDR3nt: TGTGCCAGCAGCACGACTAGCGGCTCCTACAATGAGCAGTTCTTC

v_gene: TRBV15
d_gene: TRBD1
j_gene: TRBJ2-2
abundance: -
CDR3aa: CATSQDRGWTGELFF
CDR3nt: TGTGCCACCAGCCAGGACAGGGGTTGGACCGGGGAGCTGTTTTTT

v_gene: TRBV28
d_gene: TRBD2
j_gene: TRBJ2-1
abundance: few
CDR3aa: CASVESGSYNEQFF
CDR3nt: TGTGCCAGCGTCGAGAGCGGGAGTTATAATGAGCAGTTCTTC

v_gene: TRBV6-1
d_gene: TRBD1
j_gene: TRBJ2-7
abundance: -
CDR3aa: CASTGQGYEQYF
CDR3nt: TGTGCCAGCACGGGACAGGGATACGAGCAGTACTTC

v_gene: TRBV9
d_gene: TRBD1
j_gene: TRBJ1-4
abundance: once
CDR3aa: CASSVDPGGNEKLFF
CDR3nt: TGTGCCAGCAGCGTAGACCCAGGGGGGAATGAAAAACTGTTTTTT

v_gene: TRBV7-2
d_gene: -
j_gene: TRBJ2-2
abundance: few
CDR3aa: CASSLAGQLTTGELFF
CDR3nt: TGTGCCAGCAGCTTAGCGGGACAACTTACCACCGGGGAGCTGTTTTTT

v_gene: TRBV7-2
d_gene: -
j_gene: TRBJ2-7
abundance: -
CDR3aa: CASSPQLGSYEQYF
CDR3nt: TGTGCCAGCAGCCCTCAACTAGGCTCCTACGAGCAGTACTTC

v_gene: TRBV7-2
d_gene: -
j_gene: TRBJ2-7
abundance: -
CDR3aa: CASRGGLSNEQYF
CDR3nt: TGTGCCAGCAGGGGCGGGCTTTCCAACGAGCAGTACTTC

v_gene: TRBV6-5
d_gene: TRBD1
j_gene: TRBJ1-1
abundance: -
CDR3aa: CASRHLTGGTEAFF
CDR3nt: TGTGCCAGCAGACACCTGACAGGGGGCACTGAAGCTTTCTTT

v_gene: TRBV4-1
d_gene: -
j_gene: TRBJ1-2
abundance: few
CDR3aa: CASSQDRLGGFYTF
CDR3nt: TGCGCCAGCAGCCAAGATCGGTTGGGAGGTTTTTACACCTTC